The 10 T cell receptor beta chains given below trace back to one sample, sequenced in a study of CD8+CD57+ T cells in acquired aplastic anemia. According to the study, genomic DNA was the template for TCR beta VDJ and CDR3 profiling. TCRdb reprocessed the reads with MiXCR, giving one entry per CDR3 protein. The profile shows some 200,000 distinct CDR3 sequences, roughly 35% of them singletons. Sample: sorted CD4+, CD8+, or CD8+CD57+ T cells (not recorded which) from PBMCs. The source is a human donor in good health, serving as a control.

This chain uses TRBV7-9 with TRBJ2-1; D unresolved. Per germline, CDR1 SEHNR and CDR2 FQNEAQ (reference sequence). The ends were cut back, 5 bases at V and 4 bases at J, with 9 bases in the middle. The CDR3 runs to 13 residues. The CDR3 region is CASSNSGYNEQFF. The CDR3 bases are TGTGCCAGCAGCAACAGTGGGTACAATGAGCAGTTCTTC.

This clonotype was picked up many times. The chain carries TRBV2 and TRBJ2-5; the D is unclear. From germline, CDR1 is SNHLY and CDR2 FYNNEI. The V and J ends lost 4 bases and 0 bases respectively, with 9 bases between them. The CDR3 has 14 residues. CDR3 nucleotides: TGTGCCAGCAGTGTAGGAGAATACCAAGAGACCCAGTACTTC. Protein: CASSVGEYQETQYF.

This clonotype appeared many times. V gene TRBV20-1 combines with J gene TRBJ2-1; TRBD2 matches 8 bases. Trimming removed 3 bases from V and 4 bases from J; junction bases left unmatched: 5. CDR3 length: 14 amino acids. Germline V gene lookup returns CDR1 DFQATT and CDR2 SNEGSKA (reference sequence). CDR3 in DNA: TGCAGTGCTAGTGTGCGGGGGGATTACAATGAGCAGTTCTTC. This sequence encodes CSASVRGDYNEQFF.

Worth noting for this clonotype: Since no conserved phenylalanine or tryptophan closes the CDR3, a read error is the likely cause. V and J are TRBV5-8 and TRBJ1-4; unclear D gene. This CDR3 is 14 amino acids long. CDR1 SGHTS and CDR2 YDEGEE come from the germline V gene. The V end lost 6 bases, the J end lost 5 bases, and 14 bases lay between the germline ends. CDR3 DNA sequence: TGTGCCAGCACGGATATTCTGTTCAATGAAAAACTGTTTCTT. Translated: CASTDILFNEKLFL.

This clonotype was recorded many times. The chain has TRBV29-1 and TRBJ2-7; 7 nucleotides match TRBD2. Germline trimming cut 6 bases from V and 4 bases from J; bases unmatched to any gene: 12. The germline CDR1 and CDR2 sequences are SQVTM and ANQGSEA. The CDR3 loop spans 14 amino acids. The CDR3 reads CSVAYPAGPYEQYF. The CDR3 nucleotides read TGCAGCGTCGCCTACCCAGCGGGGCCTTACGAGCAGTACTTC.

In its sample, this clonotype was seen many times. This chain connects TRBV12-3 or TRBV12-4 to TRBJ1-3; no reliable D call. This CDR3 contains 14 residues. The V and J ends lost 10 bases and 0 bases respectively, with 13 bases between them. Here the CDR3 reads CATFPTASGNTIYF. The CDR3 coding sequence is TGTGCCACCTTCCCGACGGCCTCTGGAAACACCATATATTTT.

This clonotype was recorded only once. The chain carries TRBV20-1 and TRBJ2-1, with 13 bases lining up with TRBD2. The CDR3 contains 19 residues. V trimming: 0 bases; J trimming: 0 bases; junction bases outside the gene matches: 8. CDR1 is DFQATT and CDR2 is SNEGSKA in the germline V gene (reference sequence). The CDR3 DNA follows: TGCAGTGCTAGAGATCTGGGACTAGCGGGGTTCAGCTCCTACAATGAGCAGTTCTTC. Its translation is CSARDLGLAGFSSYNEQFF.

Here the CDR3 reads CASSVRSGGLGNTQYF. The DNA of the CDR3 is TGTGCCAGCAGCGTAAGAAGCGGGGGGTTAGGGAATACGCAGTATTTT. This chain connects TRBV13 to TRBJ2-3; 9 positions match TRBD2. V gave up 5 bases and J gave up 7 bases; unmatched junction bases: 13. The CDR3 length is 16 residues. Germline lookup yields CDR1 PRHDT and CDR2 FYEKMQ (reference sequence).

The genes are TRBV7-2 and TRBJ2-6; TRBD1 is a possible D gene (6 bases). The CDR3 extends over 14 amino acids. Germline V lookup: CDR1 SGHTA, CDR2 FQGNSA. Trimming removed 4 bases from V and 2 bases from J, with 6 bases in between. CDR3 in DNA: TGTGCCAGCAGCTACAGGGCTGGGGCCAACGTCCTGACTTTC. Amino acids: CASSYRAGANVLTF.

CDR3 sequence (DNA): TGTGCCAGCAGCTCGGACAGGGGTACTGAAGCTTTCTTT. Protein: CASSSDRGTEAFF. The rearrangement links TRBV7-9 to TRBJ1-1; 9 bases are a match to TRBD1. CDR3 length equals 13 residues. Germline assignment: CDR1 SEHNR and CDR2 FQNEAQ (reference sequence). Trimming removed 4 bases from V and 5 bases from J; junction bases left unmatched: 2. The full variable domain, rest sourced from reference TRBV7-9 and TRBJ1-1, is DTGVSQNPRHKITKRGQNVTFRCDPISEHNRLYWYRQTLGQGPEFLTYFQNEAQLEKSRLLSDRFSAERPKGSFSTLEIQRTEQGDSAMYLCASSSDRGTEAFFGQGTRLTVV.